The 13 T cell receptor beta chains in this list originate from one sample, sequenced in a study of T cells after yellow fever vaccination. Each CDR3 protein gets one entry after TCRdb re-called the 5' RACE reads with MiXCR. This repertoire shows a few hundred thousand distinct CDR3 sequences, roughly 20% found once; its top ten account for about a sixth. The sequences come from PBMCs, collected before the yellow fever booster vaccination. The receptors stem from a man younger than 30 who received the YFV17D yellow fever vaccine.

This chain links TRBV12-3 or TRBV12-4 with TRBJ1-1, with D hard to call. This CDR3 comprises 14 residues. V shed 3 bases and J shed 5 bases, with 13 bases lying between them. CDR3 coding DNA: TGTGCCAGCAGTTTCCACGCGGATTGGACTGAAGCTTTCTTT. Its protein is CASSFHADWTEAFF.

The CDR3 spells CASSYLWDTQYF. DNA for the CDR3: TGTGCCAGCAGTTACTTATGGGATACGCAGTATTTT. The chain joins TRBV6-2 or TRBV6-3 to TRBJ2-3; D remains ambiguous. V dropped 1 base and J dropped 6 bases, with 5 bases sitting between them. In germline, CDR1 is MNHEY, CDR2 SVGEGT. The CDR3 contains 12 residues.

This clonotype was observed many times. The V call is TRBV7-9, the J call TRBJ1-1; D is undetermined. V gave up 2 bases and J gave up 0 bases, with 1 base separating them. The V gene's germline CDR1 is SEHNR and CDR2 FQNEAQ (reference sequence). This CDR3 comprises 12 residues. CDR3 nucleotide sequence: TGTGCCAGCAGCTTACTGAACACTGAAGCTTTCTTT. Residues: CASSLLNTEAFF.

The table lists this clonotype with many counts. This chain uses TRBV3-1 with TRBJ2-5; D might be TRBD1 (6 bases). Per the germline V gene, CDR1 is LGHDT and CDR2 is YNNKEL (reference sequence). The CDR3 totals 13 residues. Trimming cost V 6 bases and J 5 bases, with 13 bases left between them. Here the CDR3 reads CASRRRGMETQYF. CDR3 DNA: TGTGCCAGCAGGCGAAGGGGGATGGAGACCCAGTACTTC.

The CDR3 protein is CASSPPSRGGEQYF. The CDR3 DNA is TGTGCCAGCAGCCCCCCCTCTAGGGGGGGCGAGCAGTACTTC. The V and J genes are TRBV4-2 and TRBJ2-7, with D perhaps TRBD2 (7 bases). The germline gives CDR1 LGHNA, CDR2 YNFKEQ. V gave up 4 bases and J gave up 6 bases, with 16 bases separating them. This CDR3 has 14 residues.

In its sample, this clonotype was seen many times. V and J are TRBV12-3 or TRBV12-4 and TRBJ2-1, with D possibly being TRBD2 (7 bases). The CDR3 runs to 15 residues. V lost 6 bases, J lost 4 bases, and 16 bases lay in between. The CDR3 here is CASSQGSSGYNEQFF. The CDR3 DNA is TGTGCCAGCAGCCAGGGGAGTAGCGGGTACAATGAGCAGTTCTTC.

This clonotype has a handful of counts. The chain has TRBV29-1 and TRBJ2-3, with 7 bases identical to TRBD1. The length of the CDR3 is 14 residues. V was clipped by 6 bases and J by 2 bases; unmatched bases: 8. Germline-derived CDR1 and CDR2 are SQVTM and ANQGSEA. The CDR3 DNA is TGCAGCGTCCGAGGGACAGAGTACACAGATACGCAGTATTTT. Its translation is CSVRGTEYTDTQYF.

The gene calls are TRBV20-1 and TRBJ2-5; D is ambiguous. V was cut by 2 bases and J by 9 bases, with 16 bases left in between. The CDR3 loop spans 13 amino acids. Germline values: CDR1 DFQATT, CDR2 SNEGSKA (reference sequence). The CDR3 loop is CSARREAQRPQYF. Written as DNA, the CDR3 is TGCAGTGCTAGAAGAGAAGCACAGAGACCCCAGTACTTC.

The genes are TRBV9 and TRBJ2-7; D call uncertain. Germline CDR1 and CDR2: SGDLS and YYNGEE. The V gene lost 0 bases and the J gene lost 0 bases, with 7 bases spanning the gap. The CDR3 is 14 amino acids. The CDR3 loop reads CASSVGRGSYEQYF. The CDR3 nucleotides read TGTGCCAGCAGCGTAGGGAGAGGCTCCTACGAGCAGTACTTC.

The chain recombines TRBV29-1 with TRBJ1-5, with TRBD1 as a possible D gene (6 bases). V lost 5 bases to trimming and J lost 5 bases, with 16 bases between them. Looked up from germline, CDR1 is SQVTM and CDR2 is ANQGSEA. The CDR3 has 14 amino acids. CDR3 nucleotide sequence: TGCAGCGTTACAGGGTCGGGTATCGATCAGCCCCAGCATTTT. Translating gives CSVTGSGIDQPQHF.

V and J are TRBV12-3 or TRBV12-4 and TRBJ2-5; D might be TRBD1 (5 bases). V was cut by 7 bases and J by 7 bases, with 16 bases left in between. This CDR3 spans 13 amino acids. CDR3: CASNKGSVGTQYF. The CDR3 DNA reads as TGTGCCAGCAATAAGGGGTCGGTGGGGACCCAGTACTTC.

This chain connects TRBV5-5 to TRBJ1-5; possibly TRBD1 for D (6 bases). The V and J ends lost 2 bases and 4 bases respectively, with 16 bases between them. There are 16 residues in the CDR3. Germline V lookup: CDR1 SGHKS, CDR2 YYEKEE (reference sequence). The CDR3 nucleotides read TGTGCCAGCAGCTTCGGACAGCAGGGGTGGAATCAGCCCCAGCATTTT. Residues: CASSFGQQGWNQPQHF.

This clonotype was recorded at least ten times. The chain employs TRBV5-1 and TRBJ1-2; the match to TRBD1 covers 7 bases. Germline assignment: CDR1 SGHRS and CDR2 YFSETQ. V was pared by 4 bases and J by 5 bases, with 5 bases of the junction left unmatched. The CDR3 is 13 amino acids. The CDR3, as DNA: TGCGCCAGCAGCAGGGACAGTTCGTATGGCTACACCTTC. This encodes CASSRDSSYGYTF.